The T cell receptor beta chain under discussion was sequenced for a study of blood T cell repertoires in COVID-19. Turning to the study itself: Acute and convalescent COVID-19 specimens originated in the United States, Italy and Spain. From T cells, B-cell-depleted T cells, or PBMCs came the material, which was cDNA or gDNA.

This clone showed up just a few times. As handled by the study authors: From reference gene primer amplification, estimates of nucleated cell counts were derived. Only in-frame clones appear in the TCRdb table, and some are missing; sequencing was by immunoSEQ multiplex PCR. The V and J calls and the clone size are those of that table, but D and trimming were determined from the DNA. Among some 120,000 clones, 80% to 85% were seen once, and the ten largest hold 9.5% to 15%. The V end was cut by 4 bases, the J end by 5 bases, with 14 bases between. The CDR3 is made up of 14 amino acids. Germline V gene data show CDR1 as MGHDK and CDR2 as SYGVNS.

The receptor was derived from a woman in her 30s who had recovered from COVID-19. Material: peripheral blood. The V and J genes are TRBV25-1 and TRBJ2-5; D possibly corresponds to TRBD2 (6 bases). CDR3 amino acids: CASSAFLALETQYF. DNA for the CDR3: TGTGCCAGCAGTGCCTTTCTAGCGTTGGAGACCCAGTACTTC.